Listed here are 8 T cell receptor beta chains from one sample, sequenced in a study of T cell responses to AZD1222 COVID-19 vaccine. Sequencing was performed with immunoSEQ multiplex PCR; in TCRdb, only in-frame clones are kept and a portion is missing. The sample carries some 120,000 clones, roughly 90% recorded once. The sequences come from peripheral blood, collected 28 days after the second dose of the MenACWY control vaccine. The receptors here all came from an adult who received the MenACWY meningococcal vaccine as a control.

The V and J genes are TRBV5-1 and TRBJ2-7; a possible D gene is TRBD1 (6 bases). CDR1 and CDR2 (germline): SGHRS, YFSETQ. The CDR3 contains 15 residues. V dropped 2 bases and J dropped 3 bases, with 15 bases sitting between them. The CDR3 DNA reads as TGCGCCAGCAGCTTCCGGGACACGGGGAACTACGAGCAGTACTTC. This sequence encodes CASSFRDTGNYEQYF.

This clone was counted once. The V and J genes are TRBV19 and TRBJ2-2, with D maybe TRBD1 (6 bases). CDR3 size: 14 residues. The V gene lost 7 bases and the J gene lost 2 bases, with 11 bases spanning the gap. Germline V CDR1 and CDR2: LNHDA, SQIVND (reference sequence). The chain's CDR3 is CASIGTPNTGELFF. CDR3 nucleotide sequence: TGTGCCAGTATAGGGACACCAAACACCGGGGAGCTGTTTTTT. The full variable domain, its missing parts supplied by reference TRBV19 and TRBJ2-2, is DGGITQSPKYLFRKEGQNVTLSCEQNLNHDAMYWYRQDPGQGLRLIYYSQIVNDFQKGDIAEGYSVSREKKESFPLTVTSAQKNPTAFYLCASIGTPNTGELFFGEGSRLTVL.

The chain is built from TRBV7-8 and TRBJ2-2; TRBD1 might be the D (5 bases). V lost 2 bases and J 5 bases, leaving 6 bases between the germline ends. Germline values: CDR1 SGHVS, CDR2 FQNEAQ. The CDR3 contains 13 residues. CDR3: CASSLRGTGELFF. The DNA for the CDR3 is TGTGCCAGCAGCTTAAGGGGTACCGGGGAGCTGTTTTTT.

This chain joins TRBV28 and TRBJ2-7; D perhaps matches TRBD2 (5 bases). With 6 bases removed from V and 2 bases from J, the gap between germline ends came to 17 bases. The CDR3 extends over 15 amino acids. CDR1 is MDHEN and CDR2 is SYDVKM in the germline V gene. The CDR3 protein is CASSQEAGSPYEQYF. DNA of the CDR3: TGTGCCAGCAGCCAGGAGGCGGGCTCCCCCTACGAGCAGTACTTC.

The rearrangement joins TRBV18 to TRBJ2-5; 10 bases map to TRBD2. Germline trimming cut 0 bases from V and 7 bases from J; bases unmatched to any gene: 5. Germline CDR1 KGHSH, CDR2 LQKENI. The CDR3 has 15 residues. The CDR3 sequence is CASSPPVAGGPTQYF. The CDR3 region has the DNA TGTGCCAGCTCACCACCGGTAGCGGGAGGTCCGACCCAGTACTTC.

V is TRBV6-2 or TRBV6-3 and J is TRBJ1-6, with 8 bases aligning to TRBD1. With V trimmed by 0 bases and J by 4 bases, 5 bases remained unmatched. Germline CDR1 MNHEY, CDR2 SVGEGT. This CDR3 contains 17 residues. DNA for the CDR3: TGTGCCAGCAGTTACTCTCCGGGACAGGAGTATAATTCACCCCTCCACTTT. Translated: CASSYSPGQEYNSPLHF.

The rearrangement uses TRBV3-1 (or the pseudogene TRBV3-2) and TRBJ1-4, with 7 bases matching TRBD1. The J segment lost 0 bases and the V segment lost 4 bases, leaving 5 bases of the junction unmatched. The CDR3 is made up of 16 amino acids. Germline loops: CDR1 LGHDT, CDR2 YNNKEL (reference sequence). CDR3 DNA: TGTGCCAGCAGCCCTTTCCAGGGGGCAACTAATGAAAAACTGTTTTTT. This gives the protein CASSPFQGATNEKLFF.

The gene calls are TRBV5-1 and TRBJ1-3; TRBD1 might be the D (5 bases). V lost 4 bases to trimming and J lost 0 bases, with 11 bases between them. The germline V gene encodes CDR1 SGHRS and CDR2 YFSETQ. This CDR3 has 15 amino acids. This chain's CDR3 is CASSPDITSGNTIYF. For the CDR3, the DNA is TGCGCCAGCAGCCCGGACATTACCTCTGGAAACACCATATATTTT.